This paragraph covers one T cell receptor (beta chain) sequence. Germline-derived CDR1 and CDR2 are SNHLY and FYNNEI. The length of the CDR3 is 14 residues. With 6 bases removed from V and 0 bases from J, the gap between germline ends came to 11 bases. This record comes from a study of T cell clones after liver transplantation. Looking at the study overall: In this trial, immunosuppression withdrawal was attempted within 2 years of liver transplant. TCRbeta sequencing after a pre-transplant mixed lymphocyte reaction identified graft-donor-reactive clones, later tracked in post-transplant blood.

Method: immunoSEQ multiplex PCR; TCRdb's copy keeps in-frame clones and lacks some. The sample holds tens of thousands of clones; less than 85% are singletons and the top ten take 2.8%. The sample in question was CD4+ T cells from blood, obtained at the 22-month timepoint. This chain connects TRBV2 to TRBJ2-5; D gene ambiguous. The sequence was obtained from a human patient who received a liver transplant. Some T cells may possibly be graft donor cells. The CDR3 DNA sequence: TGTGCCAGCAGGGCCCTGACAAACCAAGAGACCCAGTACTTC. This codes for CASRALTNQETQYF.